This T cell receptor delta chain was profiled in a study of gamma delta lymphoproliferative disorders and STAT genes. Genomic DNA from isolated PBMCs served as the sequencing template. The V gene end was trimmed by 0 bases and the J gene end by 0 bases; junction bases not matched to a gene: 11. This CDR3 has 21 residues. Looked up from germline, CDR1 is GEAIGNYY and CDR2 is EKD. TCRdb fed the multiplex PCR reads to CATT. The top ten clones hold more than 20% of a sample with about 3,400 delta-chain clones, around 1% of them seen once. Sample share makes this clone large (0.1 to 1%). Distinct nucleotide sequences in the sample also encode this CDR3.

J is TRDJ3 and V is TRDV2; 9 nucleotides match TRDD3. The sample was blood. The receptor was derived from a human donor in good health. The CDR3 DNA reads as TGTGCCTGTGACACCGCGGGCACTGGGGGAAGTAGCTCCTGGGACACCCGACAGATGTTTTTC. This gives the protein CACDTAGTGGSSSWDTRQMFF.